This record looks at one T cell receptor (beta chain) sequence and its context. It lacks a known antigen. No clone much larger than this one lies a single base away; base qualities are absent. The 35 to 40 donors, aged about 6 to 95 years, were systemically healthy Caucasian individuals from Russia. Each donor gave 8 to 10 milliliters of peripheral blood, drawn into EDTA-treated Vacutainer tubes. Ficoll-Paque density-gradient centrifugation was used to isolate PBMCs, with at least 7 million obtained per sample. Total RNA was extracted from PBMCs with Trizol reagent, with at least 6 micrograms obtained per sample. For every donor, an aliquot of PBMCs went through flow cytometry to measure the percentages of naive CD45RAhigh/CD27high T cells. The data originate from a study of blood T cells in healthy people across ages (dated by TCRdb to about 2015). Turning to the overall study: Template switching captured roughly one uniquely barcoded TCR beta cDNA molecule per two T cells in model experiments. The study measured age-related changes in TCR beta repertoire diversity using deep sequencing normalized with unique cDNA molecular identifiers. Donors were grouped into four age groups: young (average roughly 17 years), middle-aged (around 39), aged (about 59) and long-lived (approximately 75). To avoid experimental bias, donors of different ages were randomly spread across the sequencing lanes. Using the same blood draw, the study looked at two additional independent replicas of 1 million unique cDNA reads for two donors, one aged 18 to 30 and the other aged 80 or older.

Library method: 5' RACE. Instrument on record: Illumina HiSeq 2500. A second 7 to 11 cycle PCR used a sample-barcoded 5' primer and a J-beta primer mix. Each TCR beta cDNA molecule received a unique molecular identifier from a template-switch 5' adaptor carrying 12 random nucleotides. At least 2.5 million CDR3-containing paired-end reads were obtained from each sample. First-strand cDNA was synthesized from all RNA with the Mint cDNA synthesis kit, primed by a TRBC-specific oligonucleotide. After uracil-DNA glycosylase treatment, a first 18-cycle PCR used universal primers M1SS and BC2_uni_R on all cDNA. The original methods were these. For normalization, 1 million high-quality reads, each with a distinct molecular identifier, were randomly selected from each sample. Reads with shared molecular identifiers were discarded instead of being binned into consensus sequences. MiTCR, run with a Q25 quality threshold and the strictest error-elimination algorithm, handled CDR3 identification, clonotype clustering and error correction. Lower-bound total TCR beta diversity was estimated with a nonparametric unseen species model using Euler transformation. TCRdb took the public reads, trimmed them with fastp at Q25, ran MiXCR for clone calling and kept in-frame beta chains. Every entry covers one CDR3 protein and lists the most common genes and DNA from its rows. The V and J calls were determined by TCRdb, not by the authors. The sample includes roughly 1,800,000 distinct CDR3 sequences, with 49% observed a single time. The top ten hold about 2.1% of the sample.

General study outcomes and caveats: A strong correlation was found between observed TCR beta diversity and the percentage of naive T cells measured by flow cytometry. Compared with the aged group, the long-lived group had more naive CD4+ T cells, fewer expanded clones and increased TCR diversity, a pattern suggesting age selection. Since profiling was done on bulk unsorted PBMCs, naive and antigen-experienced compartments could not be conclusively compared. Estimates of total diversity based on one million sequenced T cells were considered lower bounds and underestimates. Because donor CMV infection status was unknown, age-related changes in expanded clonotypes were potentially confounded. Observed TCR beta diversity per million T cells fell roughly linearly with age, and a significant reduction was already apparent by age around 40.

As encoded in the germline V gene, CDR1 is SGHAT while CDR2 is FQNNGV. The junction shows trimming of 4 bases on V and 7 bases on J, plus 13 bases between the germline ends. The CDR3, cysteine through phenylalanine, is 13 amino acids long. Solely the CDR3 DNA is kept, with 39 bases framed from the first base. The sequence was obtained from a woman in her thirties or forties in good health. The sample consisted of blood. The chain employs TRBV11-2 and TRBJ1-2; TRBD1 is perhaps the D gene, given 5 matching bases. The base sequence is TGTGCCAGCAGCTCTTCCCGACAGCGTGGCTACACCTTC. The resulting protein is CASSSSRQRGYTF.